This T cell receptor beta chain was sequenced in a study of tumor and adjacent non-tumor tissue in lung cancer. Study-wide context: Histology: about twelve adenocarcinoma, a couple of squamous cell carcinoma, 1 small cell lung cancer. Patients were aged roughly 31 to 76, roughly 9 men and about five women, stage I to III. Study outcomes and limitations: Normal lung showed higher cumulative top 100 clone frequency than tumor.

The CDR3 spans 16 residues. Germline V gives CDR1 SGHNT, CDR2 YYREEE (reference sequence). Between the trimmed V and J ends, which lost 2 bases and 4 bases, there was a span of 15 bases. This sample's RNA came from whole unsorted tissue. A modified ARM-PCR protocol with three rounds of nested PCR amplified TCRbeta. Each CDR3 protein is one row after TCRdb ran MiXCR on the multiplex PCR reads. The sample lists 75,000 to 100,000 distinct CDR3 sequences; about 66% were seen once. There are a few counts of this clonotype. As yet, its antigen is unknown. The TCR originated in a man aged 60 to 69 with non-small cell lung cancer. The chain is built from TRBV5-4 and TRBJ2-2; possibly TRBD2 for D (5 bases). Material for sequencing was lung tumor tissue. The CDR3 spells CASSFPGYLGTGELFF. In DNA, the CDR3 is TGTGCCAGCAGCTTCCCGGGATATCTAGGCACCGGGGAGCTGTTTTTT.